Listed below are T cell receptor beta chains from one sample, sequenced in a study of CD8 T cells in Susac syndrome. TCRdb re-called the immunoSEQ multiplex PCR reads with MiXCR, one entry per CDR3 protein. The sample lists roughly 200,000 distinct CDR3 sequences, around 94% occurring once. What was sequenced was CD4+ T cells from PBMCs. The origin of the receptors is a human donor with Susac syndrome. Both conserved end residues are part of each CDR3. A D gene is named only where the DNA matches it firmly. Clone size, where shown, is once, few, many, or a class for clones that have expanded.

D: NA; size: NA; J: TRBJ2-3; V: TRBV7-9; CDR3: CASSAGPSTDTQYF; DNA: TGTGCCAGCAGCGCCGGGCCTAGCACAGATACGCAGTATTTT
D: NA; size: NA; J: TRBJ2-2; V: TRBV29-1; CDR3: CSVSGKGFEAGELFF; DNA: TGCAGCGTTTCTGGGAAAGGCTTTGAGGCCGGGGAGCTGTTTTTT
D: NA; size: NA; J: TRBJ1-2; V: TRBV28; CDR3: CASSFGGNYGYTF; DNA: TGTGCCAGCAGTTTCGGCGGTAACTATGGCTACACCTTC
D: NA; size: NA; J: TRBJ1-1; V: TRBV20-1; CDR3: CSANRDPGAEAFF; DNA: TGCAGTGCTAACCGGGACCCTGGCGCTGAAGCTTTCTTT
D: NA; size: NA; J: TRBJ2-2; V: TRBV6-4; CDR3: CASSPRGLNTGELFF; DNA: TGTGCCAGCAGTCCCCGGGGACTCAACACCGGGGAGCTGTTTTTT
D: NA; size: NA; J: TRBJ1-4; V: TRBV2; CDR3: CASRDGSTNEKLFF; DNA: TGTGCCAGCAGAGACGGATCAACTAATGAAAAACTGTTTTTT
D: NA; size: NA; J: TRBJ1-3; V: TRBV28; CDR3: CASHRTDGTNTIYF; DNA: TGTGCCAGTCACCGGACGGATGGTACGAACACCATATATTTT
D: NA; size: NA; J: TRBJ2-5; V: TRBV11-2; CDR3: CASSSPRGRKETQYF; DNA: TGTGCCAGCAGCTCCCCGAGGGGGAGAAAGGAGACCCAGTACTTC
D: TRBD1; size: NA; J: TRBJ2-4; V: TRBV28; CDR3: CATGDRIAKNIQYF; DNA: TGTGCCACAGGGGACAGAATAGCCAAAAACATTCAGTACTTC
D: TRBD2; size: NA; J: TRBJ2-7; V: TRBV20-1; CDR3: CSASRAGGDYEQYF; DNA: TGCAGTGCTAGCCGAGCGGGAGGGGATTACGAGCAGTACTTC
D: NA; size: once; J: TRBJ2-2; V: TRBV6-2/TRBV6-3; CDR3: CASSPFGGDTGELFF; DNA: TGTGCCAGCAGTCCCTTTGGGGGCGACACCGGGGAGCTGTTTTTT
D: NA; size: NA; J: TRBJ1-1; V: TRBV7-9; CDR3: CASSPTGATEAFF; DNA: TGTGCCAGCAGTCCGACAGGAGCCACTGAAGCTTTCTTT
D: NA; size: NA; J: TRBJ2-1; V: TRBV30; CDR3: CAWSRTQGTEQFF; DNA: TGTGCCTGGAGTCGAACGCAGGGAACTGAGCAGTTCTTC
D: NA; size: NA; J: TRBJ1-1; V: TRBV20-1; CDR3: CSASAGNTEAFF; DNA: TGCAGTGCTAGTGCGGGGAACACTGAAGCTTTCTTT
D: TRBD1; size: NA; J: TRBJ1-2; V: TRBV28; CDR3: CASWVTGETGYTF; DNA: TGTGCCAGCTGGGTGACAGGGGAGACGGGCTACACCTTC
D: TRBD2; size: NA; J: TRBJ2-5; V: TRBV10-3; CDR3: CAIRASGGNQETQYF; DNA: TGTGCCATTCGGGCTAGCGGGGGGAACCAAGAGACCCAGTACTTC
D: NA; size: once; J: TRBJ1-5; V: TRBV20-1; CDR3: CSARTGGRQPQHF; DNA: TGCAGTGCTAGGACGGGGGGGCGTCAGCCCCAGCATTTT
D: NA; size: NA; J: TRBJ1-1; V: TRBV7-2; CDR3: CASSLLRVNTEAFF; DNA: TGTGCCAGCAGCTTACTACGGGTTAACACTGAAGCTTTCTTT
D: NA; size: NA; J: TRBJ1-1; V: TRBV29-1; CDR3: CSVLSQGDTEAFF; DNA: TGCAGCGTGCTTAGCCAGGGAGACACTGAAGCTTTCTTT
D: NA; size: NA; J: TRBJ2-5; V: TRBV6-1; CDR3: CASSELQETQYF; DNA: TGTGCCAGCAGTGAACTACAAGAGACCCAGTACTTC
D: TRBD1; size: NA; J: TRBJ1-4; V: TRBV7-3; CDR3: CAVRLGDRTFF; DNA: TGTGCCGTAAGATTGGGGGACAGGACCTTTTTT
D: NA; size: NA; J: TRBJ2-7; V: TRBV2; CDR3: CASSEFRTREQYF; DNA: TGTGCCAGCAGTGAATTTCGGACGCGGGAGCAGTACTTC
D: TRBD2; size: NA; J: TRBJ2-1; V: TRBV3-1; CDR3: CASSQGSGRVNEQFF; DNA: TGTGCCAGCAGCCAAGGCAGCGGGAGGGTCAATGAGCAGTTCTTC
D: NA; size: NA; J: TRBJ1-2; V: TRBV3-1; CDR3: CASSQEGGGNYGYTF; DNA: TGTGCCAGCAGCCAAGAGGGAGGGGGAAACTATGGCTACACCTTC
D: NA; size: NA; J: TRBJ1-4; V: TRBV30; CDR3: CAWRDTWEGKLFF; DNA: TGTGCCTGGAGAGACACCTGGGAGGGAAAACTGTTTTTT
D: TRBD2; size: NA; J: TRBJ2-3; V: TRBV4-3; CDR3: CASSRGTSGSLPDTQYF; DNA: TGCGCCAGCAGCCGGGGGACTAGCGGGAGCCTCCCAGATACGCAGTATTTT
D: NA; size: NA; J: TRBJ1-4; V: TRBV3-1; CDR3: CASSQDLGGIWEKLFF; DNA: TGTGCCAGCAGCCAAGATTTAGGGGGGATATGGGAAAAACTGTTTTTT
D: NA; size: NA; J: TRBJ2-1; V: TRBV20-1; CDR3: CSASGSSLRGDEQFF; DNA: TGCAGTGCTAGCGGGAGTAGTCTTCGCGGCGATGAGCAGTTCTTC
D: NA; size: NA; J: TRBJ2-1; V: TRBV4-3; CDR3: CASSEEVPKEQFF; DNA: TGCGCCAGCAGCGAAGAGGTCCCCAAGGAGCAGTTCTTC
D: NA; size: NA; J: TRBJ2-3; V: TRBV20-1; CDR3: CSARLLGTDTQYF; DNA: TGCAGTGCTAGGCTCCTAGGCACAGATACGCAGTATTTT
D: NA; size: NA; J: TRBJ2-1; V: TRBV5-1; CDR3: CASSWRGLNEQFF; DNA: TGCGCCAGCAGCTGGCGGGGCCTCAATGAGCAGTTCTTC
D: NA; size: NA; J: TRBJ2-5; V: TRBV7-2; CDR3: CASSLEQWETQYF; DNA: TGTGCCAGCAGCTTAGAACAGTGGGAGACCCAGTACTTC
D: TRBD2; size: few; J: TRBJ2-5; V: TRBV4-2; CDR3: CASSRGLVETQYF; DNA: TGTGCCAGCAGCCGGGGACTAGTGGAGACCCAGTACTTC
D: NA; size: NA; J: TRBJ1-4; V: TRBV15; CDR3: CATSRASEEKLFF; DNA: TGTGCCACCAGCAGAGCCTCCGAGGAAAAACTGTTTTTT
D: NA; size: NA; J: TRBJ2-1; V: TRBV10-3; CDR3: CAIKSGGNEQFF; DNA: TGTGCCATCAAATCAGGCGGCAATGAGCAGTTCTTC
D: NA; size: NA; J: TRBJ1-1; V: TRBV29-1; CDR3: CSVERYLGPRTEAFF; DNA: TGCAGCGTTGAAAGGTATTTAGGGCCTCGGACTGAAGCTTTCTTT
D: NA; size: NA; J: TRBJ2-5; V: TRBV9; CDR3: CASSVGTRHQETQYF; DNA: TGTGCCAGCAGCGTAGGGACGAGACACCAAGAGACCCAGTACTTC
D: NA; size: NA; J: TRBJ2-7; V: TRBV7-9; CDR3: CASSGGDSPYEQYF; DNA: TGTGCCAGCAGCGGGGGGGACAGTCCCTACGAGCAGTACTTC
D: NA; size: NA; J: TRBJ1-1; V: TRBV20-1; CDR3: CSAEKNTEAFF; DNA: TGCAGTGCGGAGAAGAACACTGAAGCTTTCTTT
D: NA; size: NA; J: TRBJ1-1; V: TRBV7-2; CDR3: CASSPTLGTEAFF; DNA: TGTGCCAGCAGCCCTACCTTAGGGACAGAAGCTTTCTTT
D: NA; size: once; J: TRBJ2-5; V: TRBV18; CDR3: CASSPSGSLETQYF; DNA: TGTGCCAGCTCACCAAGTGGGTCGCTGGAGACCCAGTACTTC
D: NA; size: NA; J: TRBJ1-1; V: TRBV12-3/TRBV12-4; CDR3: CASSLVGSEAFF; DNA: TGTGCCAGCAGTTTAGTGGGGTCTGAAGCTTTCTTT
D: NA; size: NA; J: TRBJ2-2; V: TRBV5-1; CDR3: CASRRRESGGELFF; DNA: TGCGCCAGCAGGAGAAGGGAAAGCGGCGGGGAGCTGTTTTTT
D: NA; size: NA; J: TRBJ1-1; V: TRBV7-9; CDR3: CASSRAGQGSPEAFF; DNA: TGTGCCAGCAGCCGCGCCGGGCAGGGAAGTCCTGAAGCTTTCTTT
D: TRBD2; size: NA; J: TRBJ2-5; V: TRBV15; CDR3: CATSRDTSGGGETQYF; DNA: TGTGCCACCAGCAGAGATACTAGCGGGGGAGGTGAGACCCAGTACTTC
D: TRBD1; size: NA; J: TRBJ1-5; V: TRBV19; CDR3: CASSPGTGGLGPQHF; DNA: TGTGCCAGTAGCCCCGGGACAGGGGGCCTTGGGCCCCAGCATTTT
D: NA; size: NA; J: TRBJ2-5; V: TRBV12-3/TRBV12-4; CDR3: CASSFQVLRAETQYF; DNA: TGTGCCAGCAGCTTCCAGGTCTTGCGCGCCGAGACCCAGTACTTC
D: NA; size: NA; J: TRBJ1-1; V: TRBV28; CDR3: CASSLIRGTVNTEAFF; DNA: TGTGCCAGCAGTTTAATCCGCGGGACGGTGAACACTGAAGCTTTCTTT
D: NA; size: NA; J: TRBJ2-1; V: TRBV20-1; CDR3: CSATRRDEQFF; DNA: TGCAGTGCCACCCGACGGGATGAGCAGTTCTTC
D: NA; size: NA; J: TRBJ2-7; V: TRBV7-9; CDR3: CASSLGFPGRTTYEQYF; DNA: TGTGCCAGCAGCTTAGGCTTTCCGGGACGGACCACCTACGAGCAGTACTTC
D: NA; size: NA; J: TRBJ2-7; V: TRBV3-1; CDR3: CASSQGDGAYEQYF; DNA: TGTGCCAGCAGCCAAGGGGACGGAGCCTACGAGCAGTACTTC
D: TRBD1; size: NA; J: TRBJ2-7; V: TRBV2; CDR3: CASRPGQGYEQYF; DNA: TGTGCCAGCAGGCCGGGACAGGGTTACGAGCAGTACTTC